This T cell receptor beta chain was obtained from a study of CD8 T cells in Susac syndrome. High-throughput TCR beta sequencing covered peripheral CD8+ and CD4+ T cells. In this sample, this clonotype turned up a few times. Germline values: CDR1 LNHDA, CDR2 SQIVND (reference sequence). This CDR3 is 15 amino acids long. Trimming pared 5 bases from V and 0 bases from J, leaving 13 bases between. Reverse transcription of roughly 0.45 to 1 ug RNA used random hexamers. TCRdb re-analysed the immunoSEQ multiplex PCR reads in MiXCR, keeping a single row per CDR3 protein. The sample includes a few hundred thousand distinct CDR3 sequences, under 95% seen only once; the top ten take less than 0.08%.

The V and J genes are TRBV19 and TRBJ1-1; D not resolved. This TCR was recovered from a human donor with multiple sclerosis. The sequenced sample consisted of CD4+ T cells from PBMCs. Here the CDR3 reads CASSRAGGMNTEAFF. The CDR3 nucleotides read TGTGCCAGTAGTCGGGCAGGAGGGATGAACACTGAAGCTTTCTTT.